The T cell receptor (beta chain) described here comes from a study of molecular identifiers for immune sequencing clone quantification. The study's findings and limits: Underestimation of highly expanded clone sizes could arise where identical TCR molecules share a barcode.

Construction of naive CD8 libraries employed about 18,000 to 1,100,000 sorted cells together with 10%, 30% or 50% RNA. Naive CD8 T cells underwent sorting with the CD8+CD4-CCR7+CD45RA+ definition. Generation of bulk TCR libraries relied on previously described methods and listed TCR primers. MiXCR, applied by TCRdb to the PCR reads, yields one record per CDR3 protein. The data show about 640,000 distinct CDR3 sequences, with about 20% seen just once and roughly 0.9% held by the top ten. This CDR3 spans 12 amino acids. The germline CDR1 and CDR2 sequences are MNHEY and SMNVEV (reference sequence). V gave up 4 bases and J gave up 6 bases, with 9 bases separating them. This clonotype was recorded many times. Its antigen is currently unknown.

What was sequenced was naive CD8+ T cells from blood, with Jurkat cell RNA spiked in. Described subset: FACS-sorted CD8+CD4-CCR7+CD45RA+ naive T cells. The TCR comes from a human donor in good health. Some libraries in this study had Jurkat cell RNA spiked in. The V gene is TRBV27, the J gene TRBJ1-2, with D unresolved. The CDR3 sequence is CASSSYSDGYTF. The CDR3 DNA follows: TGTGCCAGCAGTTCGTACAGCGATGGCTACACCTTC.